One sample yielded the 21 T cell receptor beta chains listed below, sequenced in a study of blood T cell repertoires in COVID-19. The assay was immunoSEQ multiplex PCR, and TCRdb's table has in-frame clones only and misses some. The sample shows roughly 200,000 clones, approximately 90% of them seen only once. Sequencing used peripheral blood. Receptors originate from a woman aged 25 to 39 with acute or convalescent COVID-19.

This clone was detected ten times or more. The chain carries TRBV2 and TRBJ1-3, with TRBD1 identical over 8 bases. Trimming cost V 6 bases and J 0 bases; bases outside gene matches: 13. This CDR3 has 18 residues. The germline gives CDR1 SNHLY, CDR2 FYNNEI. The CDR3 nucleotides are TGTGCCAGCAGCGGCCCTGGACAGGGTTCAATCTCTGGAAACACCATATATTTT. This codes for CASSGPGQGSISGNTIYF.

This chain links TRBV5-6 with TRBJ2-3; D is ambiguous. CDR3 size: 15 residues. Trimming took off 2 bases at V and 1 base at J, with 11 bases between the two ends. Germline CDR1 is SGHDT and CDR2 is YYEEEE. CDR3 amino acids: CASSFPFSGTDTQYF. The CDR3 DNA sequence: TGTGCCAGCAGCTTCCCATTCTCAGGCACAGATACGCAGTATTTT.

The chain links TRBV6-6 to TRBJ2-7; TRBD1 matches at 8 bases. Germline V gene lookup returns CDR1 MNHNY and CDR2 SVGAGI (reference sequence). CDR3 length: 15 amino acids. V was clipped by 0 bases and J by 2 bases; unmatched bases: 3. The CDR3 protein is CASSYSRTGPYEQYF. DNA for the CDR3: TGTGCCAGCAGTTACTCCAGGACAGGGCCCTACGAGCAGTACTTC.

This clone was picked up a small number of times. The genes are TRBV19 and TRBJ2-2, with D maybe TRBD1 (5 bases). The germline V gene has CDR1 LNHDA and CDR2 SQIVND (reference sequence). There are 14 residues in the CDR3. The ends were cut back, 2 bases at V and 8 bases at J, with 12 bases in the middle. CDR3 sequence reads: CASSIRWGVGELFF. The CDR3 DNA is TGTGCCAGTAGTATACGGTGGGGCGTTGGGGAGCTGTTTTTT.

The chain is built from TRBV6-6 and TRBJ2-7; a weak D match, TRBD1 (5 bases). The CDR3 sequence is 14 residues long. V lost 0 bases and J lost 2, with 8 bases in between. CDR1 and CDR2 (germline): MNHNY, SVGAGI (reference sequence). CDR3 coding DNA: TGTGCCAGCAGTTACTCGATGGGGCCCTACGAGCAGTACTTC. Encoded protein: CASSYSMGPYEQYF.

The chain carries TRBV28 and TRBJ1-2, with 8 bases fitting TRBD1. Germline lookup yields CDR1 MDHEN and CDR2 SYDVKM. The CDR3 is 14 amino acids. V lost 6 bases and J lost 4; bases outside the gene matches: 7. The CDR3 loop reads CASRNDRGFYGYTF. DNA of the CDR3: TGTGCCAGCAGGAACGACAGGGGTTTCTATGGCTACACCTTC.

The chain couples TRBV18 to TRBJ2-7; perhaps TRBD1 as D (6 bases). This CDR3 region has 15 residues. Trimming took off 3 bases at V and 5 bases at J, with 17 bases between the two ends. The germline gives CDR1 KGHSH, CDR2 LQKENI. The CDR3 loop reads CASSPRVGPGDEQYF. The CDR3 coding sequence is TGTGCCAGCTCACCTCGGGTAGGACCAGGGGACGAGCAGTACTTC.

This chain connects TRBV19 to TRBJ1-6; D is ambiguous. Germline V gene data show CDR1 as LNHDA and CDR2 as SQIVND (reference sequence). V was cut by 10 bases and J by 8 bases, with 15 bases left in between. The CDR3 is 13 residues long. The CDR3 loop is CATRPGYDSPLHF. The CDR3 bases are TGTGCCACCCGCCCGGGGTATGATTCACCCCTCCACTTT.

The chain recombines TRBV5-1 with TRBJ2-7; 7 nucleotides line up with TRBD2. J lost 3 bases, V lost 0 bases, and 9 bases had no gene match. CDR1 and CDR2 (germline): SGHRS, YFSETQ. The length of the CDR3 is 16 residues. The CDR3 DNA follows: TGCGCCAGCAGCTTGGCCGGTTGGTCGGGGGGCTACGAGCAGTACTTC. This encodes CASSLAGWSGGYEQYF.

This chain uses TRBV5-1 with TRBJ2-1, with D maybe TRBD2 (5 bases). With 4 bases removed from V and 0 bases from J, the gap between germline ends came to 11 bases. The germline CDR1 and CDR2 sequences are SGHRS and YFSETQ. This CDR3 spans 15 amino acids. As DNA, the CDR3 is TGCGCCAGCAGCAATCTTACTAGCTCCTACAATGAGCAGTTCTTC. As protein: CASSNLTSSYNEQFF.

The chain joins TRBV28 to TRBJ1-4; maybe TRBD1 (5 bases). CDR3 size: 14 residues. Germline CDR1 reads MDHEN; CDR2 reads SYDVKM. V was trimmed by 6 bases and J by 5 bases, leaving 13 bases between them. CDR3 DNA: TGTGCCAGCAGCTCCGACAGACGGAATGAAAAACTGTTTTTT. Translated, it gives CASSSDRRNEKLFF.

This chain joins TRBV7-2 and TRBJ2-7, with D perhaps TRBD1 (6 bases). The V gene's germline CDR1 is SGHTA and CDR2 FQGNSA. This CDR3 comprises 13 residues. Trimming removed 3 bases at V and 6 bases at J, with 12 bases between. As DNA, the CDR3 is TGTGCCAGCAGCTTCACAGGGTTAGGCGAGCAGTACTTC. Residues: CASSFTGLGEQYF.

The chain combines TRBV28 with TRBJ1-3; 7 bases line up with TRBD1. There are 14 residues in the CDR3. The V segment lost 2 bases and the J segment 5 bases; nucleotides outside the gene matches: 3. Germline-derived CDR1 and CDR2 are MDHEN and SYDVKM. This chain's CDR3 is CASSLRDRRNTIYF. The CDR3 nucleotides are TGTGCCAGCAGTTTAAGGGACAGAAGAAACACCATATATTTT.

The V gene is TRBV11-2, the J gene TRBJ2-7, with 9 positions matching TRBD1. Germline V gene data show CDR1 as SGHAT and CDR2 as FQNNGV. The CDR3 has 15 amino acids. V shed 6 bases, J shed 3 bases, and the junction held 9 bases outside the gene matches. The CDR3 DNA is TGTGCCAGCAGATCTTTCCGGGACAGGGTCTACGAGCAGTACTTC. Amino acid sequence: CASRSFRDRVYEQYF.

J is TRBJ1-2 and V is TRBV5-1; 7 positions match TRBD1. Germline loops: CDR1 SGHRS, CDR2 YFSETQ. The CDR3 totals 14 residues. V dropped 4 bases and J dropped 0; count of bases not matched to a gene: 3. The CDR3 region has the DNA TGCGCCAGCAGCCTCGGGACAGCTAACTATGGCTACACCTTC. It encodes CASSLGTANYGYTF.

The gene calls are TRBV6-5 and TRBJ2-1; TRBD2 agrees at 8 bases. The germline V gene has CDR1 MNHEY and CDR2 SVGAGI. CDR3 length equals 14 residues. V trimming: 7 bases; J trimming: 7 bases; junction bases outside the gene matches: 9. The CDR3 is CASTSGSIRNEQFF. DNA of the CDR3: TGTGCCAGCACGAGCGGGAGCATAAGGAATGAGCAGTTCTTC.

V and J are TRBV28 and TRBJ2-7; no clear D gene. V shed 6 bases and J shed 3 bases, with 12 bases lying between them. The CDR3 contains 13 residues. Germline loops: CDR1 MDHEN, CDR2 SYDVKM. DNA for the CDR3: TGTGCCAGCAGCCCAGGAAACCACTACGAGCAGTACTTC. It specifies CASSPGNHYEQYF.

CDR3 bases: TGCGCCAGCAGCTTGGATCCCAGAGGAACCACAGATACGCAGTATTTT. This encodes CASSLDPRGTTDTQYF. The chain has TRBV5-1 and TRBJ2-3; D call uncertain. Trimming cost V 0 bases and J 2 bases, with 13 bases left between them. The CDR3 is 16 residues long. The germline CDR1 and CDR2 sequences are SGHRS and YFSETQ.

CDR3 sequence: CAWSRAGGAAKNIQYF. In DNA, the CDR3 is TGTGCCTGGAGTCGTGCAGGGGGCGCGGCCAAAAACATTCAGTACTTC. The genes are TRBV30 and TRBJ2-4, with TRBD1 identical over 8 bases. Looked up from germline, CDR1 is GTSNPN and CDR2 is SVGIG (reference sequence). The CDR3 totals 16 residues. Germline trimming cut 2 bases from V and 1 base from J; bases unmatched to any gene: 7.

V and J are TRBV2 and TRBJ2-7, with TRBD2 matching over 11 bases. Germline assignment: CDR1 SNHLY and CDR2 FYNNEI. The junction had 10 bases not matched to a gene; V was cut back by 7 bases and J by 5 bases. CDR3 length equals 15 residues. The CDR3 sequence is CASNPIAGGPNEQYF. CDR3 in DNA: TGTGCCAGCAACCCTATAGCGGGAGGGCCGAACGAGCAGTACTTC.

The genes are TRBV2 and TRBJ1-1; no clear D gene. Germline V CDR1 and CDR2: SNHLY, FYNNEI. The V end lost 1 base, the J end lost 7 bases, and 19 bases lay between the germline ends. The CDR3 consists of 16 residues. CDR3 amino acids: CASSEGFGEGPFEAFF. The CDR3 coding sequence is TGTGCCAGCAGTGAAGGCTTTGGGGAGGGCCCGTTTGAAGCTTTCTTT.